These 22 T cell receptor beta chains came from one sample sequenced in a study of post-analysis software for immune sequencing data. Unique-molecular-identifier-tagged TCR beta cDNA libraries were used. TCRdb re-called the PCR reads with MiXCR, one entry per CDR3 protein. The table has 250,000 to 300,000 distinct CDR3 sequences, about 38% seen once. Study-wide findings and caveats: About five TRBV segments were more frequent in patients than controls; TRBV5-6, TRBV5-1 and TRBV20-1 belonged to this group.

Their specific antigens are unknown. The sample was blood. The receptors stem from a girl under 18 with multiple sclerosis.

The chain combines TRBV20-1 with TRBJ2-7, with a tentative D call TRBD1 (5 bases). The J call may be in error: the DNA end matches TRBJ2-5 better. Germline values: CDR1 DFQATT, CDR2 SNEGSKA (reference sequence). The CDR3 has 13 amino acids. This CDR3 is CSATVTVQETQYF. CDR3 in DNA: TGCAGTGCTACCGTGACAGTCCAAGAGACCCAGTACTTC.

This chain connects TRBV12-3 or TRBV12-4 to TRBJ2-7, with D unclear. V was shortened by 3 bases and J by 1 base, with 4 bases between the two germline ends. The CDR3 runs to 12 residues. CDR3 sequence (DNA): TGTGCCAGCAGTTTCAAGTCCTACGAGCAGTACTTC. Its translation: CASSFKSYEQYF.

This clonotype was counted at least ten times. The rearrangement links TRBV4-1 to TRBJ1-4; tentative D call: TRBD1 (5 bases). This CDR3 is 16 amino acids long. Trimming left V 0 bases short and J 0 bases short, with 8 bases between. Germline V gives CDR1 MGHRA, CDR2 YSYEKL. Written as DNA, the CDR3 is TGCGCCAGCAGCCAAGAGACAGTTGCAACTAATGAAAAACTGTTTTTT. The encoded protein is CASSQETVATNEKLFF.

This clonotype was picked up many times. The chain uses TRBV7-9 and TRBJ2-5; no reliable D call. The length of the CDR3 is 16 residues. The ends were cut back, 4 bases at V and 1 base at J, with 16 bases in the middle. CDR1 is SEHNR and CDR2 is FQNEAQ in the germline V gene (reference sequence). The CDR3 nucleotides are TGTGCCAGCAGCTCAAGTGCAGGCCGGCTCCAAGAGACCCAGTACTTC. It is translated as CASSSSAGRLQETQYF.

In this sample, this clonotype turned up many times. The CDR3 reads CASSFAGTGLEQFF. CDR3 bases: TGCGCCAGCAGCTTTGCCGGGACAGGGCTTGAGCAGTTCTTC. The chain carries TRBV5-1 and TRBJ2-1, with TRBD1 identical over 9 bases. The CDR3 length is 14 residues. In germline, CDR1 is SGHRS, CDR2 YFSETQ. Losses at the gene ends were 2 bases for V and 9 bases for J; bases not matched to a gene: 6.

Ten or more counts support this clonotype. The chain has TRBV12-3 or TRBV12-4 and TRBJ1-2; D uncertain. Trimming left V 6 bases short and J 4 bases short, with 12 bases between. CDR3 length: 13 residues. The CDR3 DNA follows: TGTGCCAGCAGCCGAGACATAATCTATGGCTACACCTTC. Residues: CASSRDIIYGYTF.

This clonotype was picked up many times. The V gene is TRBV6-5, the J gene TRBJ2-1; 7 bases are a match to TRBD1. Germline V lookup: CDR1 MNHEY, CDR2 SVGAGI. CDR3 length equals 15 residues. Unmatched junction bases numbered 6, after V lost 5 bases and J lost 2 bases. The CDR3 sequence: CASSAGTATYNEQFF. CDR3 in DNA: TGTGCCAGCAGTGCCGGGACAGCAACCTACAATGAGCAGTTCTTC.

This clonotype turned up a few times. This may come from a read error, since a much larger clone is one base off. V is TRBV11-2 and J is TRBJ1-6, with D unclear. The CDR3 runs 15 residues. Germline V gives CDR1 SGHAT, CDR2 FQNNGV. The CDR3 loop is CASSPSPGPNSPPHF. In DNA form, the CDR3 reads TGTGCCAGCAGCCCGAGCCCAGGACCGAATTCACCCCCCCACTTT.

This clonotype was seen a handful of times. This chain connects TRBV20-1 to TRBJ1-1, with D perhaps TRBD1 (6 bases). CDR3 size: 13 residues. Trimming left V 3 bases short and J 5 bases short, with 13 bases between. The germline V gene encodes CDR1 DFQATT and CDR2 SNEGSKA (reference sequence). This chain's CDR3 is CSASSGAKTEAFF. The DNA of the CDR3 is TGCAGTGCTAGTTCAGGGGCGAAGACTGAAGCTTTCTTT.

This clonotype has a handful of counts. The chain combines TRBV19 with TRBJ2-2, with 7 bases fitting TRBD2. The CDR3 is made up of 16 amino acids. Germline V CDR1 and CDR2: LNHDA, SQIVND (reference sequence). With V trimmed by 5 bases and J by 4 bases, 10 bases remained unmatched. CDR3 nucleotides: TGTGCCAGTAGTCTTAGGGAGGGCCGGGGCACCGGGGAGCTGTTTTTT. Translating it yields CASSLREGRGTGELFF. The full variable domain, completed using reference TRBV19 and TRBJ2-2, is DGGITQSPKYLFRKEGQNVTLSCEQNLNHDAMYWYRQDPGQGLRLIYYSQIVNDFQKGDIAEGYSVSREKKESFPLTVTSAQKNPTAFYLCASSLREGRGTGELFFGEGSRLTVL.

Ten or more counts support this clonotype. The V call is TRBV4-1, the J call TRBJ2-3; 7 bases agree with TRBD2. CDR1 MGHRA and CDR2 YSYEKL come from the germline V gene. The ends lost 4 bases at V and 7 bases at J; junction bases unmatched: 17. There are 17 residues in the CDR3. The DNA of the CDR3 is TGCGCCAGCAGCCTCAAATCCTCCGGGACTATTGGTAATACGCAGTATTTT. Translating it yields CASSLKSSGTIGNTQYF.

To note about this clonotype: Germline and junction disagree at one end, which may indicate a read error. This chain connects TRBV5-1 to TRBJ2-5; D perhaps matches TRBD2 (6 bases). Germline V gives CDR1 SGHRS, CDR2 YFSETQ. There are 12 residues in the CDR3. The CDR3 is CAGSFGGETQYF. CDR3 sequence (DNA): TGCGCCGGCAGCTTCGGGGGAGAGACCCAGTACTTC.

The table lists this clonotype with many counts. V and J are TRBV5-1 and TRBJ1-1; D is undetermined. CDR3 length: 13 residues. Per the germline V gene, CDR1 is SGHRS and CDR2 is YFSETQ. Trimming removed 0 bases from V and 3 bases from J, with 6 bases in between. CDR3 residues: CASSLAPDTEAFF. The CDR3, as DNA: TGCGCCAGCAGCTTGGCTCCGGACACTGAAGCTTTCTTT.

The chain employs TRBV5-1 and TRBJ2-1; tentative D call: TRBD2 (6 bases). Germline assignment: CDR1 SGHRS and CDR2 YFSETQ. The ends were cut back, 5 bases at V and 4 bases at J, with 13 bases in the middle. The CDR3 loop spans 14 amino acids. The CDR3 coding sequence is TGCGCCAGCAGTACTATAGCGGATTACAATGAGCAGTTCTTC. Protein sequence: CASSTIADYNEQFF.

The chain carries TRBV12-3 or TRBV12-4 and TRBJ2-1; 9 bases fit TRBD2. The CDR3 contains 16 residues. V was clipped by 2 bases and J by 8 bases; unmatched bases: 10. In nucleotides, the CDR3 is TGTGCCAGCAGTTTAAAAGCGGGAGGCGGTGGCTATGAGCAGTTCTTC. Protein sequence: CASSLKAGGGGYEQFF.

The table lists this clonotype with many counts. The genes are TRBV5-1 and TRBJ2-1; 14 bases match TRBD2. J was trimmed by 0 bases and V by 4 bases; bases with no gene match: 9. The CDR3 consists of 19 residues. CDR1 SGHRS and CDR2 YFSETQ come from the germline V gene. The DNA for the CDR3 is TGCGCCAGCAGCCCGGGACTAGCGGGAGATATTAGCTCCTACAATGAGCAGTTCTTC. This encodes CASSPGLAGDISSYNEQFF.

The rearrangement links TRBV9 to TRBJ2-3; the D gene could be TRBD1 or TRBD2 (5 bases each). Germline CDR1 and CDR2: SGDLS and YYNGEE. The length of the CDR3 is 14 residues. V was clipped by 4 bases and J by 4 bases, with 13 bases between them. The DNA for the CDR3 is TGTGCCAGCAGCCCCCCAGGGACGGCAGATACGCAGTATTTT. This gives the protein CASSPPGTADTQYF.

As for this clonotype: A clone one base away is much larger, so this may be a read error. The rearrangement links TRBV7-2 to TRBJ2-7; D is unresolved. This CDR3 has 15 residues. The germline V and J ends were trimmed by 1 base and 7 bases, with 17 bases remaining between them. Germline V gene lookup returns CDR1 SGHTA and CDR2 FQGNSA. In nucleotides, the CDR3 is TGTGCCAGCAGCTTAGGACTGGGCTCCTACAATGAGCAGTACTTC. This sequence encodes CASSLGLGSYNEQYF.

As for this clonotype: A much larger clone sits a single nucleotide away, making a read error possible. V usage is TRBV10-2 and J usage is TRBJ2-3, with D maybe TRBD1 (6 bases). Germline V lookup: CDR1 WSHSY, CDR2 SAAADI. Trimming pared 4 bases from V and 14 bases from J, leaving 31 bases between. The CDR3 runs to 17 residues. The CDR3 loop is CASSGKVTGTPNEKLYF. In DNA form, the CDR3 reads TGCGCCAGCAGTGGGAAAGTAACAGGGACCCCTAATGAAAAACTGTATTTT.

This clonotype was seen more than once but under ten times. CDR3: CASSLGQGLIGELFF. The CDR3 region has the DNA TGCGCCAGCAGCCTAGGACAGGGCCTAATCGGGGAGCTGTTTTTT. The chain links TRBV4-1 to TRBJ2-2; 8 bases are shared with TRBD1. The germline CDR1 and CDR2 sequences are MGHRA and YSYEKL. V shed 4 bases and J 7 bases; nucleotides not matched to a gene: 8. CDR3 length equals 15 residues.

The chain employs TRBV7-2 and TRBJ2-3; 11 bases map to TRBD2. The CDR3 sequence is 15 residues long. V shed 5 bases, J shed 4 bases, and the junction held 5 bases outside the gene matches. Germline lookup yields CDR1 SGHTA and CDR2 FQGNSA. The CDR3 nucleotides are TGTGCCAGCAGCGTACTAGCGGGAGCACCAGATACGCAGTATTTT. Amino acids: CASSVLAGAPDTQYF.

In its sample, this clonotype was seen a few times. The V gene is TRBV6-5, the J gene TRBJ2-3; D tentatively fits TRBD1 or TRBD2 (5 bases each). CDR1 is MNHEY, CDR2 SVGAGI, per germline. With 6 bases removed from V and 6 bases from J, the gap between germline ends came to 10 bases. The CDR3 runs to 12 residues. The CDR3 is CASRGTYDTQYF. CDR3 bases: TGTGCCAGCAGGGGGACCTACGATACGCAGTATTTT.